The T cell receptor (beta chain) described here comes from a study of cytomegalovirus exposure and HLA in healthy donors. Overall study results and limits: There were reportedly fewer N-insertions in an Asian-associated ancestry cluster than the roughly 670-donor mean, in a later analysis. The study found most TCR sequences rare, yet found some public TCRs in many donors.

V lost 3 bases to trimming and J lost 5 bases; unmatched junction nucleotides: 9. CDR1 is LGHNA, CDR2 YNFKEQ, per germline. The CDR3 extends over 16 amino acids. Concerning this clone: Its antigen is unknown.

The PCR used 60 Vbeta and 13 Jbeta primers. Assay used: immunoSEQ multiplex PCR; TCRdb lists only in-frame clones, some missing. In the table there are about 130,000 clones, around 72% of which are singletons. This receptor was identified in a man between 18 and 29 years old in good health and CMV-seropositive. Sequenced input: PBMCs. J is TRBJ2-3 and V is TRBV4-2; 9 positions agree with TRBD2. The CDR3 reads CASSQRIAGVVDTQYF. In nucleotides, the CDR3 is TGTGCCAGCAGCCAGCGAATAGCGGGGGTTGTAGATACGCAGTATTTT.